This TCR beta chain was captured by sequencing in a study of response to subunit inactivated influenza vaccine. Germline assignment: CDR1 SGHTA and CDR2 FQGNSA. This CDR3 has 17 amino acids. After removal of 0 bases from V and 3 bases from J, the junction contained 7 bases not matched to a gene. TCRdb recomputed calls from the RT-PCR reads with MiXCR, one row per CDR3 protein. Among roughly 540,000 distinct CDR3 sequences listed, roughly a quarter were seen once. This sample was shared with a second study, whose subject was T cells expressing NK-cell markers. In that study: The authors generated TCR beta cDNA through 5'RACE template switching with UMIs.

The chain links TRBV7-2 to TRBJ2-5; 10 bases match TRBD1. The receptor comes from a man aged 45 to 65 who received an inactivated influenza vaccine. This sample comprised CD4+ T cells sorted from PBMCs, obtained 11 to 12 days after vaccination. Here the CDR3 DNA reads TGTGCCAGCAGCTTAGCGCGGCGGACAGGGGGTAAAGAGACCCAGTACTTC. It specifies CASSLARRTGGKETQYF. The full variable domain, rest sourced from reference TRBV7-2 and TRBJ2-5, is GAGVSQSPSNKVTEKGKDVELRCDPISGHTALYWYRQSLGQGLEFLIYFQGNSAPDKSGLPSDRFSAERTGGSVSTLTIQRTQQEDSAVYLCASSLARRTGGKETQYFGPGTRLLVL.